A single sample is the source of the 11 T cell receptor beta chains below, sequenced in a study of regulatory T cells in long-lasting Graves disease. Researchers made TCR beta libraries by using iRepertoire HTBI primers and running Arm-PCR on CDR3 regions. TCRdb processed the multiplex PCR reads anew with MiXCR; each CDR3 protein has one entry. This table has 530,000 or so distinct CDR3 sequences, about 16% appearing once. Time point reported: newly diagnosed GD, antithyroid drugs for less than 3 months. Preparation of the TCR library used RNA extracted from PBMCs. Another study also made use of these data, one on T cells in Graves' hyperthyroidism and ophthalmopathy.

The material was peripheral blood mononuclear cells (PBMCs), obtained at new diagnosis, from a patient treated with antithyroid drugs. The receptors were sampled from a man between 18 and 29 years old with Graves disease.

In this sample, this clonotype turned up a few times. The junction does not match germline at one end; this may be a read error. V is TRBV20-1 and J is TRBJ1-4; 7 bases match TRBD1. Germline CDR1 DFQATT, CDR2 SNEGSKA (reference sequence). There are 14 residues in the CDR3. In DNA, the CDR3 is TGCAGTGCTAGGGGGGTGGGGACAGAGGGCTTCGGGCTTTTT. It is translated as CSARGVGTEGFGLF.

Points on this clonotype: Possible read error: a much larger clone is one base away. In this CDR3 the conserved last residue, phenylalanine or tryptophan, is missing, so a read error is likely. The V and J genes are TRBV9 and TRBJ2-5, with D possibly TRBD2 on 6 matching bases. Trimming shortened V by 0 bases and J by 5 bases, and 17 bases separated the two germline ends. CDR3 length: 16 residues. The V gene's germline CDR1 is SGDLS and CDR2 YYNGEE. For the CDR3, the DNA is TGTGCCAGCAGCGTAGGCGGGGCATCGGTGGGGGAGACCCAGTACCTC. Amino acid sequence: CASSVGGASVGETQYL.

At least ten counts were recorded for this clonotype. The gene calls are TRBV20-1 and TRBJ1-4, with D perhaps TRBD1 (5 bases). Germline V CDR1 and CDR2: DFQATT, SNEGSKA (reference sequence). The CDR3 is 14 amino acids. The CDR3 reads CSAQGPLDGEKLFF. For the CDR3, the DNA is TGCAGCGCGCAGGGCCCGCTGGATGGTGAAAAACTGTTTTTT.

This clonotype was recorded only once. This may arise from a read error, as a much more abundant clone is one base away. V gene TRBV7-8 combines with J gene TRBJ2-1; 9 bases agree with TRBD2. From germline, CDR1 is SGHVS and CDR2 FQNEAQ. Trimming took 5 bases from V and 5 from J; bases not matched to a gene: 10. The CDR3 loop spans 16 amino acids. This CDR3 is CASSHAGTSNHNEQFF. DNA for the CDR3: TGTGCCAGCAGCCACGCCGGGACTAGCAACCACAATGAGCAGTTCTTC.

The CDR3 is CASSQVGGSKEQYF. In nucleotides, the CDR3 is TGTGCCAGCAGCCAAGTTGGCGGATCTAAAGAGCAGTACTTC. The chain joins TRBV3-1 to TRBJ2-7; the D is unclear. Deletions cut 1 base from V and 7 bases from J, with 14 bases between. Germline loops: CDR1 LGHDT, CDR2 YNNKEL (reference sequence). The CDR3 contains 14 residues.

This clonotype was detected many times. The chain is built from TRBV28 and TRBJ1-1; 9 bases align to TRBD1. The CDR3 runs to 15 residues. The V gene end was trimmed by 7 bases and the J gene end by 1 base; junction bases not matched to a gene: 7. Germline CDR1 MDHEN, CDR2 SYDVKM. The CDR3 reads CASTTTGGWNTEAFF. The CDR3 region has the DNA TGTGCCAGCACCACAACAGGGGGCTGGAACACTGAAGCTTTCTTT.

This clonotype was observed a handful of times. The chain employs TRBV7-8 and TRBJ1-2; no clear D gene. Trimming stripped 3 bases from V and 4 bases from J, with 9 bases between. From germline, CDR1 is SGHVS and CDR2 FQNEAQ. The CDR3 is made up of 13 amino acids. CDR3 loop: CASSFGRSYGYTF. The CDR3 region has the DNA TGTGCCAGCAGCTTCGGCAGGTCCTATGGCTACACCTTC.

This clonotype was seen more than once but under ten times. The chain links TRBV6-2 or TRBV6-3 to TRBJ1-1, with no clear D. The CDR3 loop spans 13 amino acids. Trimming cost V 1 base and J 7 bases, with 10 bases left between them. Germline V CDR1 and CDR2: MNHEY, SVGEGT. The CDR3 DNA reads TGTGCCAGCAGTTACTTCGGTACCGGTGAAGCTTTCTTT. Its protein product is CASSYFGTGEAFF.

This clonotype was recorded many times. The J gene is TRBJ1-1, the V gene TRBV18; D not certain. The CDR3 consists of 14 residues. Germline V gives CDR1 KGHSH, CDR2 LQKENI. The V end was cut by 0 bases, the J end by 1 base, with 6 bases between. The CDR3 DNA is TGTGCCAGCTCACCACCTGACTGGAACACTGAAGCTTTCTTT. Protein sequence: CASSPPDWNTEAFF.

The DNA for the CDR3 is TGCGCCAGCACCGGGGGGCCTAACTATGGCTACACCTTC. It translates to CASTGGPNYGYTF. The rearrangement links TRBV5-1 to TRBJ1-2; possibly TRBD1 for D (6 bases). Germline V lookup: CDR1 SGHRS, CDR2 YFSETQ. This CDR3 comprises 13 residues. V was clipped by 6 bases and J by 0 bases, with 9 bases between them.

Remarks on this clonotype: Relative to the germline gene, one junction end is altered; a read error may explain this. The rearrangement uses TRBV5-1 and TRBJ1-1; 8 nucleotides align to TRBD1. The CDR3 length is 17 residues. Germline CDR1 reads SGHRS; CDR2 reads YFSETQ. CDR3 DNA: TGTGCCAGCAGCTTACGGACCAGGGGGCCTATGAACACTGAAGCTTTCTTT. Amino acids: CASSLRTRGPMNTEAFF.